A selection of T cell receptor beta chains follows, all from one sample in a study of CD8 T cells in ankylosing spondylitis. TCRdb passed the 5' RACE reads through MiXCR, listing each CDR3 protein once. Counted here are about 750,000 distinct CDR3 sequences, about 20% occurring once; the ten biggest clones make up under 20%. Sequencing was carried out using blood, either unsorted or a sorted T cell fraction (not recorded which). The receptors were gathered from a male donor with ankylosing spondylitis. The CDR3 runs from the conserved cysteine through the conserved F or W. The D gene is left open where the match is weak. Not all rows give a size; the values are once, few, many and, for expanded clones, a class.

.	.	TRBV5-1	TRBJ1-1	TGCGCCAGCAGCGGAAAGGATGTGAACACTGAAGCTTTCTTT	CASSGKDVNTEAFF
.	.	TRBV7-9	TRBJ1-2	TGTGCCAGCAGCCATCAATACCTAGGGGCTGACTATGGCTACACCTTC	CASSHQYLGADYGYTF
TRBD2	many	TRBV20-1	TRBJ2-3	TGCAGTGCTAGAGATTTGTTTCGTCCTAGCGGGGGGGCGAGCACAGATACGCAGTATTTT	CSARDLFRPSGGASTDTQYF
TRBD1	.	TRBV3-1	TRBJ1-6	TGTGCCAGCAGCCACTCGGACAGGGTTAATTCACCCCTCCACTTT	CASSHSDRVNSPLHF
.	.	TRBV4-1	TRBJ1-2	TGCGCCAGCAGCCAAGATAACAGTCAATATGGCTACACCTTC	CASSQDNSQYGYTF
.	many	TRBV5-1	TRBJ1-1	TGCGCCAGCAGCACCTCGACAGGCTCCGGCACTGAAGCTTTCTTT	CASSTSTGSGTEAFF
.	.	TRBV2	TRBJ2-1	TGTGCCAGCAGGGGGAGGAGGTACAATGAGCAGTTCTTC	CASRGRRYNEQFF
.	.	TRBV5-1	TRBJ2-4	TGCGCCAGCAGCTTGGCGGGTCTGGTTCAGTACTTC	CASSLAGLVQYF
TRBD2	few	TRBV7-2	TRBJ2-3	TGTGCCAGCAGCTATTTGAGCGGGGGGGCAACAGATACGCAGTATTTT	CASSYLSGGATDTQYF
TRBD2	.	TRBV2	TRBJ2-1	TGTGCCAGCAGTGAATCTAGCGGGGGGGCCTGGAATGAGCAGTTCTTC	CASSESSGGAWNEQFF
.	.	TRBV3-1	TRBJ2-7	TGTGCCAGCAGCCAAGTCCCGCGGATATCATCCTACGAGCAGTACTTC	CASSQVPRISSYEQYF
.	few	TRBV19	TRBJ1-3	TGTGCCAGTAGTATGAGACACTCTGGAAACACCATATATTTT	CASSMRHSGNTIYF
TRBD1	.	TRBV9	TRBJ2-1	TGTGCCAGCAGCCCAGGGGGAAGACAGCCCTACAATGAGCAGTTCTTC	CASSPGGRQPYNEQFF
TRBD2	few	TRBV11-1	TRBJ2-5	TGTGCCAGCAGCCCCCCAAGGGGACTAGCGGGAGGACAAGAGACCCAGTACTTC	CASSPPRGLAGGQETQYF
TRBD2	few	TRBV27	TRBJ2-1	TGTGCCAGCAGTTTAATGGTAGCGGGAGGAGATGAGCAGTTCTTC	CASSLMVAGGDEQFF
.	few	TRBV20-1	TRBJ1-6	TGCAGTGCTCGGACAGCGCTAAATTCACCCCTCCACTTT	CSARTALNSPLHF
.	.	TRBV28	TRBJ1-5	TGTGCCAGCAGTTACGTCCTTTATCGGGCAAGGGATCAGCCCCAGCATTTT	CASSYVLYRARDQPQHF
.	.	TRBV20-1	TRBJ1-1	TGCAGTGCTAGAGAGTTGACTCAATTGAACACTGAAGCTTTCTTT	CSARELTQLNTEAFF
.	few	TRBV6-2/TRBV6-3	TRBJ1-2	TGTGCCAGCAGTTCCGACACGGGTAACAACTATGGCTACACCTTC	CASSSDTGNNYGYTF
TRBD2	many	TRBV20-1	TRBJ2-7	TGCAGTGCTCAGAAGCGGGGATCCTACGAGCAGTACTTC	CSAQKRGSYEQYF